This TCR beta chain appears in the sequencing data of a study of OX40 agonist ivuxolimab in advanced cancers. Background on the study: The dose-escalation cohort was around 83% male, with a mean age of about 56 years, ranging about 23 to 79.

Germline loops: CDR1 MNHEY, CDR2 SMNVEV (reference sequence). J lost 0 bases, V lost 3 bases, and 7 bases had no gene match. The CDR3 length is 18 residues. This clone was seen only once. The antigen remains unidentified. Overall study findings and caveats: On average, CD8+ T cells showed a greater number of expanded clones than CD4+.

Profiled with immunoSEQ multiplex PCR; TCRdb holds only in-frame clones, not every one. The table includes over 60,000 clones, 70% to 90% detected once. Sequences were derived from CD4+ or CD8+ T cells sorted from blood, sampled in a trial of the OX40 agonist ivuxolimab. This sequence originates from an adult with an advanced solid tumor such as melanoma, head and neck, liver or kidney cancer. The J gene is TRBJ2-2, the V gene TRBV27, with 10 bases matching TRBD1. In nucleotides, the CDR3 is TGTGCCAGCAGTTTTTCCATGGGACAGGGGACGAACACCGGGGAGCTGTTTTTT. This translates into CASSFSMGQGTNTGELFF.